One sample yielded the 10 T cell receptor beta chains listed below, sequenced in a study of cytomegalovirus exposure and HLA in healthy donors (dated by TCRdb to between 2016 and 2019). Library prep was done by the immunoSEQ multiplex PCR assay. A mixture of 60 forward primers for TCR Vbeta segments and 13 reverse primers for TCR Jbeta segments was used in the multiplex PCR. TCRdb provides this immuneACCESS table in a form limited to in-frame rearrangements. Some clones are lacking; in checked studies, under half of them reflect an unresolved V gene, and why the rest are absent is not known. Present in this sample are 130,000 to 150,000 clones, more than 75% of which were seen just once. Of the sample, 3.5% to 4% is held by the ten largest clones. The sequenced sample consisted of PBMCs. These TCRs come from a man between 18 and 29 years old in good health and CMV-seronegative.

J is TRBJ1-2 and V is TRBV6-1; TRBD1 aligns across 9 bases. CDR1 is MNHNS and CDR2 is SASEGT in the germline V gene. CDR3 size: 15 residues. J lost 0 bases, V lost 6 bases, and 5 bases had no gene match. Here the CDR3 DNA reads TGTGCCAGCAGACCGGGACAGGGATCTAACTATGGCTACACCTTC. Its translation: CASRPGQGSNYGYTF.

The chain carries TRBV7-6 and TRBJ1-2; 12 nucleotides align to TRBD1. CDR3 length: 15 amino acids. After removal of 4 bases from V and 7 bases from J, the junction contained 7 bases not matched to a gene. Looked up from germline, CDR1 is SGHVS and CDR2 is FNYEAQ. As DNA, the CDR3 is TGTGCCAGCAGCTCGGGACAGGGGGCGAACGTTGGCTACACCTTC. Its translation: CASSSGQGANVGYTF.

The chain is built from TRBV28 and TRBJ1-1; D unclear. Deletions cut 5 bases from V and 5 bases from J, with 24 bases between. CDR3 length: 17 residues. Germline values: CDR1 MDHEN, CDR2 SYDVKM. The CDR3 DNA reads as TGTGCCAGCAGTCCTCTGGGAGAGGGAGCGGAGAGAACTGAAGCTTTCTTT. This gives the protein CASSPLGEGAERTEAFF.

The table lists this clone with a count of one. The V and J genes are TRBV9 and TRBJ2-1, with 10 bases identical to TRBD2. Germline CDR1 and CDR2: SGDLS and YYNGEE. CDR3 length equals 16 residues. The V and J ends lost 1 base and 5 bases, in that order; junction bases with no gene match: 6. CDR3 in DNA: TGTGCCAGCAGCGTATCCCTAGCGGGAGTGCACAATGAGCAGTTCTTC. It specifies CASSVSLAGVHNEQFF.

The chain carries TRBV20-1 and TRBJ2-1; a weak D match, TRBD2 (6 bases). V lost 6 bases, J lost 9 bases, and 12 bases lay in between. This CDR3 region has 11 residues. CDR1 and CDR2 from the germline V gene are DFQATT and SNEGSKA (reference sequence). CDR3 sequence (DNA): TGCAGTGCCGGCCTCGGGGGTGAGCAGTTCTTC. Its translation is CSAGLGGEQFF.

Comments on this clone: The same CDR3 also results from other DNA sequences found in this sample. The chain combines TRBV29-1 with TRBJ2-3, with D perhaps TRBD2 (6 bases). From germline, CDR1 is SQVTM and CDR2 ANQGSEA. The V gene lost 4 bases and the J gene lost 3 bases, with 14 bases spanning the gap. The CDR3 is 14 residues long. The CDR3 reads CSVVGGLGTDTQYF. The CDR3 DNA reads TGCAGCGTTGTAGGAGGGCTTGGGACAGATACGCAGTATTTT.

The chain carries TRBV2 and TRBJ2-7; TRBD2 might be the D (5 bases). This CDR3 has 12 residues. Between the trimmed V and J ends, which lost 4 bases and 6 bases, there was a span of 10 bases. The germline CDR1 and CDR2 sequences are SNHLY and FYNNEI. CDR3 loop: CASSVGGAEQYF. The CDR3, as DNA: TGTGCCAGCAGTGTTGGAGGAGCCGAGCAGTACTTC.

V is TRBV19 and J is TRBJ1-5; a possible D gene is TRBD1 (5 bases). The length of the CDR3 is 15 residues. Germline CDR1 reads LNHDA; CDR2 reads SQIVND (reference sequence). V was cut by 7 bases and J by 2 bases, with 15 bases left in between. The CDR3 DNA follows: TGTGCCAGTACTCAGCGGGGGTTTGGCAATCAGCCCCAGCATTTT. As protein: CASTQRGFGNQPQHF.

This chain links TRBV5-1 with TRBJ2-3; D perhaps matches TRBD2 (5 bases). CDR1 is SGHRS, CDR2 YFSETQ, per germline. V was clipped by 0 bases and J by 6 bases, with 14 bases between them. The CDR3 totals 15 residues. This chain's CDR3 is CASSLVGEVRDTQYF. CDR3 nucleotides: TGCGCCAGCAGCTTGGTCGGGGAAGTGCGCGATACGCAGTATTTT.

CDR3 DNA: TGTGCCAGCAGCCAAAGCGGCGCGAACTACGAGCAGTACTTC. Amino acid sequence: CASSQSGANYEQYF. The chain has TRBV6-5 and TRBJ2-7; a weak D match, TRBD2 (5 bases). V was shortened by 6 bases and J by 3 bases, with 15 bases between the two germline ends. Germline values: CDR1 MNHEY, CDR2 SVGAGI. The CDR3 runs to 14 residues.